The T cell receptor beta chain under discussion was sequenced for a study of long-term antiretroviral therapy in people with HIV. A note on this clone: What it binds is unknown.

Every donor had one or more pre-ART and two or more post-ART PBMC samples. Study outcomes and limitations: The study collected blood between about 2004 and 2018, possibly under older ART regimens. The study collected no data on ART adherence, viral resistance or therapy changes. Even long-term ART left TRB diversity below transplant donor controls, despite gains.

Germline values: CDR1 SGHTA, CDR2 FQGNSA. CDR3 length equals 13 residues. V shed 4 bases, J shed 7 bases, and the junction held 3 bases outside the gene matches. A v3.0 immunoSEQ assay was performed at survey level. Libraries were prepared by immunoSEQ multiplex PCR; TCRdb keeps only in-frame clonotypes and omits some of them. The sample holds about 17,000 clones, more than 65% seen once. Sample: unsorted PBMCs, taken at the start of antiretroviral therapy. The chain links TRBV7-2 to TRBJ1-2; 10 bases align to TRBD1. This TCR was sampled from a man aged 25 to 40 with HIV. CDR3: CASSSGQGTGYTF. The CDR3 nucleotides are TGTGCCAGCAGCTCGGGACAGGGGACTGGCTACACCTTC.